This TCR beta chain stems from a study of T cell changes during pregnancy in multiple sclerosis. Assay: immunoSEQ multiplex PCR; the TCRdb copy retains only in-frame clones and omits some. The data contain roughly 89,000 clones, over 80% of them singletons. The sequence came from a female donor with multiple sclerosis, enrolled in a pregnancy study. The sample consisted of peripheral blood, taken in the first trimester of pregnancy.

This CDR3 is CASIGGTGVDTQYF. As DNA, the CDR3 is TGTGCCAGCATCGGAGGGACAGGGGTAGATACGCAGTATTTT. This chain uses TRBV6-5 with TRBJ2-3, with 10 bases identical to TRBD1. The CDR3 runs to 14 residues. Germline trimming cut 7 bases from V and 5 bases from J; bases unmatched to any gene: 6. CDR1 and CDR2 (germline): MNHEY, SVGAGI.